The 28 T cell receptor beta chains below come from one sample, sequenced in a study of T cells in Graves' hyperthyroidism and ophthalmopathy. There were TCR beta CDR3 regions amplified from RNA transcripts. A first-round RT-PCR of the TCR CDR3 used the HTBI primer set. TCRdb fed the multiplex PCR reads into MiXCR, producing one record per CDR3 protein. The table shows fewer than 550,000 distinct CDR3 sequences, with 15% to 19% occurring only once. Input material: blood. The receptors shown here come from a woman between 18 and 29 years old with Graves' hyperthyroidism.

This clonotype was seen at least ten times. V usage is TRBV20-1 and J usage is TRBJ1-1; D is unresolved. In germline, CDR1 is DFQATT, CDR2 SNEGSKA (reference sequence). The CDR3 consists of 15 residues. V was clipped by 3 bases and J by 0 bases, with 14 bases between them. CDR3: CSASSGETLNTEAFF. The CDR3 nucleotides are TGCAGTGCTAGTAGCGGGGAGACATTGAACACTGAAGCTTTCTTT.

This clonotype has at least ten counts. The chain couples TRBV7-9 to TRBJ2-7; D gene unclear. Germline-derived CDR1 and CDR2 are SEHNR and FQNEAQ (reference sequence). V was shortened by 3 bases and J by 3 bases, with 18 bases between the two germline ends. The CDR3 consists of 16 residues. This chain's CDR3 is CASSFSHLSIHYEQYF. The CDR3 bases are TGTGCCAGCAGCTTCTCCCACCTATCGATCCACTACGAGCAGTACTTC.

The chain carries TRBV4-1 and TRBJ2-7; D not certain. V was pared by 1 base and J by 6 bases, with 19 bases between. The CDR3 runs 16 residues. Germline V CDR1 and CDR2: MGHRA, YSYEKL. DNA of the CDR3: TGCGCCAGCAGCCAAGCGAATTTGGTTAGCATCGGCGAGCAGTACTTC. It translates to CASSQANLVSIGEQYF.

This clonotype showed up just a few times. This chain joins TRBV20-1 and TRBJ2-2, with 8 bases lining up with TRBD2. This CDR3 contains 15 residues. Per germline, CDR1 DFQATT and CDR2 SNEGSKA (reference sequence). The junction had 7 bases not matched to a gene; V was cut back by 3 bases and J by 4 bases. CDR3 amino acids: CSARLAGGSTGELFF. The CDR3 bases are TGCAGTGCTAGGTTGGCGGGGGGAAGCACCGGGGAGCTGTTTTTT.

This clonotype was seen ten or more times. The CDR3 sequence: CASSPRTASNQPQHF. The CDR3 nucleotides read TGTGCCAGCAGCCCCCGGACAGCAAGCAATCAGCCCCAGCATTTT. The genes are TRBV7-2 and TRBJ1-5; the D gene is possibly TRBD1 (6 bases). This CDR3 has 15 amino acids. The V gene lost 5 bases and the J gene lost 1 base, with 12 bases spanning the gap. Germline V CDR1 and CDR2: SGHTA, FQGNSA.

This clonotype appeared many times. The chain carries TRBV5-6 and TRBJ2-7; D call uncertain. CDR1 is SGHDT and CDR2 is YYEEEE in the germline V gene. The length of the CDR3 is 14 residues. V was shortened by 1 base and J by 5 bases, with 13 bases between the two germline ends. The CDR3 loop is CASSLRYTRHEQYF. The CDR3 region has the DNA TGTGCCAGCAGCTTGAGGTACACGAGACACGAGCAGTACTTC.

This clonotype has only a few counts. This chain joins TRBV11-2 and TRBJ2-3, with TRBD2 matching over 10 bases. V lost 5 bases, J lost 4 bases, and 9 bases stayed unmatched. The CDR3 length is 16 residues. CDR1 and CDR2 (germline): SGHAT, FQNNGV. The CDR3 nucleotides are TGTGCCAGCAGCGGGGGACTAGCGAGGGTTTCAGATACGCAGTATTTT. Protein product: CASSGGLARVSDTQYF.

The rearrangement links TRBV2 to TRBJ2-3, with 14 positions matching TRBD2. The junction had 3 bases not matched to a gene; V was cut back by 4 bases and J by 6 bases. CDR1 SNHLY and CDR2 FYNNEI come from the germline V gene. There are 15 residues in the CDR3. The CDR3 spells CASSGGLAGADTQYF. The CDR3 DNA follows: TGTGCCAGCAGTGGGGGACTAGCGGGGGCTGATACGCAGTATTTT.

The J gene is TRBJ2-3, the V gene TRBV6-4; D uncertain. CDR1 and CDR2 from the germline V gene are MRHNA and SNTAGT. Trimming shortened V by 4 bases and J by 3 bases, and 11 bases separated the two germline ends. The CDR3 has 14 residues. CDR3 in DNA: TGTGCCAGCAGTGTTTCTTTTGGGACAGATACGCAGTATTTT. Protein product: CASSVSFGTDTQYF.

The sample holds a few counts of this clonotype. The chain uses TRBV12-3 or TRBV12-4 and TRBJ2-3; 11 nucleotides match TRBD2. Trimming cost V 6 bases and J 2 bases; bases outside gene matches: 4. The CDR3 loop spans 15 amino acids. The CDR3 sequence: CASRTSGTHTDTQYF. The CDR3 nucleotides read TGTGCCAGCAGGACTAGCGGGACCCACACAGATACGCAGTATTTT.

The chain combines TRBV6-1 with TRBJ2-1; D might be TRBD2 (6 bases). The CDR3 extends over 14 amino acids. CDR1 is MNHNS and CDR2 is SASEGT in the germline V gene. Deletions cut 3 bases from V and 7 bases from J, with 13 bases between. This chain's CDR3 is CASSDGRGGNEQFF. The CDR3 DNA follows: TGTGCCAGCAGTGATGGGCGGGGTGGGAATGAGCAGTTCTTC.

This rearrangement joins TRBV5-1 to TRBJ1-6, with 7 bases that match TRBD1. The junction had 3 bases not matched to a gene; V was cut back by 3 bases and J by 6 bases. Germline assignment: CDR1 SGHRS and CDR2 YFSETQ. The CDR3 runs 14 residues. The CDR3 sequence is CASSSSGGNSPLHF. The CDR3 DNA reads TGCGCCAGCAGCTCATCAGGGGGTAATTCACCCCTCCACTTT.

The chain joins TRBV19 to TRBJ2-6; TRBD1 matches at 7 bases. With V trimmed by 7 bases and J by 0 bases, 6 bases remained unmatched. The CDR3 extends over 16 amino acids. Germline V gives CDR1 LNHDA, CDR2 SQIVND (reference sequence). CDR3 amino acids: CASTDRALSGANVLTF. The DNA for the CDR3 is TGTGCCAGTACCGACAGGGCCCTCTCTGGGGCCAACGTCCTGACTTTC. The variable domain in full, completed from reference TRBV19 and TRBJ2-6, reads DGGITQSPKYLFRKEGQNVTLSCEQNLNHDAMYWYRQDPGQGLRLIYYSQIVNDFQKGDIAEGYSVSREKKESFPLTVTSAQKNPTAFYLCASTDRALSGANVLTFGAGSRLTVL.

This clonotype was counted ten times or more. This rearrangement joins TRBV12-3 or TRBV12-4 to TRBJ2-4, with a weak D call TRBD1 (7 bases). Trimming took 5 bases from V and 9 from J, leaving 17 bases between them. This CDR3 has 14 residues. Here the CDR3 reads CASSPQGGHGIQYF. CDR3 bases: TGTGCCAGCAGTCCTCAGGGGGGCCATGGCATTCAGTACTTC.

In this sample, this clonotype turned up many times. The rearrangement links TRBV7-8 to TRBJ1-3; 9 nucleotides line up with TRBD1. The ends lost 5 bases at V and 3 bases at J; junction bases unmatched: 5. The CDR3 length is 15 residues. Germline assignment: CDR1 SGHVS and CDR2 FQNEAQ. The CDR3 nucleotides read TGTGCCAGCAGCGCTGGGACAGGGATTGGAAACACCATATATTTT. It codes for CASSAGTGIGNTIYF.

The chain recombines TRBV27 with TRBJ1-1; D is unclear. The V end was cut by 2 bases, the J end by 6 bases, with 10 bases between. Germline loops: CDR1 MNHEY, CDR2 SMNVEV (reference sequence). The CDR3 runs 13 residues. CDR3 bases: TGTGCCAGCAGTTTAAAGGCGAGGGCTGAAGCTTTCTTT. This sequence encodes CASSLKARAEAFF.

This clonotype was counted many times. The chain carries TRBV5-6 and TRBJ2-1; 10 nucleotides line up with TRBD2. V dropped 1 base and J dropped 8; count of bases not matched to a gene: 3. This CDR3 has 14 amino acids. Germline CDR1 is SGHDT and CDR2 is YYEEEE. CDR3 coding DNA: TGTGCCAGCAGCTTGAATGGACTAGCGGATGAGCAGTTCTTC. The encoded protein is CASSLNGLADEQFF.

The table lists this clonotype with many counts. Here the CDR3 DNA reads TGTGCCATCAGGGGTGATGACAGCTACGAGCAGTACTTC. It yields the protein CAIRGDDSYEQYF. This chain uses TRBV10-3 with TRBJ2-7; tentative D call: TRBD1 (5 bases). V lost 6 bases to trimming and J lost 3 bases, with 12 bases between them. This CDR3 is built from 13 residues. CDR1 is ENHRY, CDR2 SYGVKD, per germline.

There are many counts of this clonotype. This rearrangement joins TRBV28 to TRBJ1-5; 10 bases align to TRBD1. The CDR3 runs to 15 residues. The V segment lost 4 bases and the J segment 7 bases; nucleotides outside the gene matches: 7. Germline lookup yields CDR1 MDHEN and CDR2 SYDVKM. As DNA, the CDR3 is TGTGCCAGCAGTTCCTGGACAGGGGGGGAGCAGCCCCAGCATTTT. The encoded protein is CASSSWTGGEQPQHF.

This chain joins TRBV20-1 and TRBJ2-2; 13 positions agree with TRBD2. Trimming took 6 bases from V and 7 from J; bases not matched to a gene: 11. This CDR3 is built from 16 residues. Germline CDR1 reads DFQATT; CDR2 reads SNEGSKA (reference sequence). The CDR3 DNA reads TGCAGTGCATCTCAGGAACTAGCGGGGGGGGACGGGGAGCTGTTTTTT. Amino acid sequence: CSASQELAGGDGELFF.

The table lists this clonotype with many counts. The genes are TRBV11-2 and TRBJ1-5; D unresolved. The germline V and J ends were trimmed by 1 base and 1 base, with 8 bases remaining between them. This CDR3 comprises 15 residues. Germline-derived CDR1 and CDR2 are SGHAT and FQNNGV. CDR3 DNA sequence: TGTGCCAGCAGCTTAGTCGGCACGAGCAATCAGCCCCAGCATTTT. Translation: CASSLVGTSNQPQHF.

The table lists this clonotype with many counts. The V and J genes are TRBV7-6 and TRBJ2-2; 8 nucleotides match TRBD2. The CDR3 is 15 amino acids. The germline CDR1 and CDR2 sequences are SGHVS and FNYEAQ. The V gene end was trimmed by 5 bases and the J gene end by 7 bases; junction bases not matched to a gene: 9. DNA for the CDR3: TGTGCCAGCAGCCTGGCGAGCGGGAGTGTCGGGGAGCTGTTTTTT. This codes for CASSLASGSVGELFF. Complete variable domain (other parts from reference TRBV7-6 and TRBJ2-2): GAGVSQSPRYKVTKRGQDVALRCDPISGHVSLYWYRQALGQGPEFLTYFNYEAQQDKSGLPNDRFSAERPEGSISTLTIQRTEQRDSAMYRCASSLASGSVGELFFGEGSRLTVL.

In its sample, this clonotype was seen many times. The rearrangement links TRBV5-1 to TRBJ2-1, with TRBD2 identical over 16 bases. The germline gives CDR1 SGHRS, CDR2 YFSETQ. V shed 4 bases and J 8 bases; nucleotides not matched to a gene: 9. The CDR3 totals 17 residues. The CDR3 sequence is CASSVGLAGGPSDEQFF. The CDR3 DNA reads as TGCGCCAGCAGCGTGGGACTAGCGGGAGGGCCTTCTGATGAGCAGTTCTTC.

This clonotype was picked up many times. The chain links TRBV20-1 to TRBJ2-7, with 9 bases that match TRBD1. The CDR3 consists of 16 residues. Trimming removed 0 bases from V and 0 bases from J; junction bases left unmatched: 6. Germline-derived CDR1 and CDR2 are DFQATT and SNEGSKA (reference sequence). The DNA for the CDR3 is TGCAGTGCTAGAGATTGGGACAGGGAAAGCTCCTACGAGCAGTACTTC. This gives the protein CSARDWDRESSYEQYF.

This clonotype was recorded many times. The CDR3 here is CSVPTAFNYGYTF. In DNA, the CDR3 is TGCAGCGTCCCGACAGCTTTTAACTATGGCTACACCTTC. This rearrangement joins TRBV29-1 to TRBJ1-2, with D possibly TRBD1 on 5 matching bases. Germline V gives CDR1 SQVTM, CDR2 ANQGSEA. The CDR3 runs 13 residues. Trimming cost V 6 bases and J 1 base, with 12 bases left between them.

This clonotype has ten or more counts. The chain couples TRBV11-1 to TRBJ2-7; TRBD2 aligns across 8 bases. This CDR3 comprises 15 residues. Trimming at V came to 5 bases and at J to 1 base, leaving 7 bases not matched to a gene. Germline-derived CDR1 and CDR2 are SGHAT and FQDESV (reference sequence). Here the CDR3 reads CASSPQAGGSYEQYF. The CDR3 coding sequence is TGTGCCAGCAGCCCACAGGCGGGAGGATCCTACGAGCAGTACTTC.

This clonotype was detected a few times. The chain employs TRBV19 and TRBJ2-1; possible D gene TRBD2, 6 bases. Trimming pared 2 bases from V and 8 bases from J, leaving 19 bases between. The CDR3 totals 16 residues. Germline V gives CDR1 LNHDA, CDR2 SQIVND (reference sequence). The CDR3 DNA sequence: TGTGCCAGTAGTATAATAGGATTATTCGGGGAGGATGAGCAGTTCTTC. Translating gives CASSIIGLFGEDEQFF.

This clonotype was seen repeatedly, ten times or more. This sequence joins TRBV24-1 and TRBJ2-5; TRBD1 agrees at 8 bases. Germline values: CDR1 KGHDR, CDR2 SFDVKD. The V gene end was trimmed by 9 bases and the J gene end by 2 bases; junction bases not matched to a gene: 7. The CDR3 extends over 14 amino acids. The CDR3, as DNA: TGTGCCACCTCGGACAGGGCGATTCAAGAGACCCAGTACTTC. This translates into CATSDRAIQETQYF.